This T cell receptor beta chain was sequenced for a study of glioma-infiltrating T cells. Broader study findings: Above-expected tissue-blood divergence occurred in all gliomas, most in low-grade ones. CDR3 overlap between tissue and blood was very small.

About this clonotype itself: The antigen is undetermined.

The germline V and J ends were trimmed by 9 bases and 10 bases, with 12 bases remaining between them. Germline loops: CDR1 LGHDT, CDR2 YNNKEL (reference sequence). The CDR3 consists of 10 residues. Using RNA template, CDR3s of TCR alpha and beta were amplified with iRepertoire arm-PCR. Input was roughly 95-450 ng of tissue mRNA or PBMC total RNA. TCRdb re-called the multiplex PCR reads with MiXCR, one entry per CDR3 protein. This sample has some 10,000 distinct CDR3 sequences, with 56% found just once. Sequenced material: glioma tissue, nonneoplastic brain tissue, or PBMCs (not recorded which). The chain recombines TRBV3-1 with TRBJ1-1, with D tentatively TRBD1 (6 bases). This receptor was taken from a human donor with low-grade glioma or glioblastoma, undergoing nonglioma brain surgery, or in good health (not recorded which). The CDR3 loop reads CASWTETAFF. CDR3 in DNA: TGTGCCAGTTGGACAGAGACAGCTTTCTTT.